Described below is a single TCR beta chain sequence and its context. Profiled with immunoSEQ multiplex PCR; TCRdb holds only in-frame clones, not every one. Among under 20,000 clones, about four fifths were seen once, and the ten largest hold about a fifth. The data originate from a study of blood T cell repertoires in COVID-19. The J segment lost 6 bases and the V segment lost 5 bases, leaving 6 bases of the junction unmatched. CDR1 and CDR2 (germline): SQVTM, ANQGSEA. The CDR3 sequence is 14 residues long. The TCR was taken from an elderly man with active COVID-19. Material: peripheral blood. The V gene is TRBV29-1, the J gene TRBJ2-1; TRBD1 aligns across 11 bases. The CDR3 loop is CSVTGTGGVNEQFF. The CDR3 DNA sequence: TGCAGCGTTACCGGGACAGGGGGGGTCAATGAGCAGTTCTTC.